These 6 T cell receptor beta chains were sequenced from one sample in a study of T cell repertoires in cytomegalovirus infection. TCRdb independently ran MiXCR on the reads; one entry per CDR3 protein. The profile shows 500,000 or so distinct CDR3 sequences, approximately 15% of them singletons. The sample consisted of CD8+ T cells from PBMCs. The receptors come from a human donor in good health (CMV status not recorded). Some clones in this sample may be carry-over from other donors' samples.

A few counts support this clonotype. This CDR3 is CASSPPTSPDTQYF. The DNA for the CDR3 is TGTGCCAGCTCACCACCTACTAGCCCAGATACGCAGTATTTT. The J gene is TRBJ2-3, the V gene TRBV18; weak D call: TRBD2 (6 bases). Germline V gene data show CDR1 as KGHSH and CDR2 as LQKENI. The CDR3 has 14 amino acids. The V gene lost 0 bases and the J gene lost 4 bases, with 8 bases spanning the gap.

The table lists this clonotype with many counts. The chain has TRBV7-2 and TRBJ2-1; the D is unclear. The germline V and J ends were trimmed by 4 bases and 0 bases, with 4 bases remaining between them. The germline V gene has CDR1 SGHTA and CDR2 FQGNSA. The CDR3 extends over 13 amino acids. The CDR3 DNA follows: TGTGCCAGCAGCTCTAACTCCTACAATGAGCAGTTCTTC. This encodes CASSSNSYNEQFF.

Note on this clonotype: This clone may be a read error of a much larger clone one base away. This rearrangement joins TRBV10-3 to TRBJ1-3, with D hard to call. CDR1 ENHRY and CDR2 SYGVKD come from the germline V gene. The CDR3 covers 14 residues. CDR3 region: CAISELSSGNIIYF. The DNA of the CDR3 is TGTGCCATCAGTGAGCTTAGCTCTGGAAACATCATATATTTT.

This clonotype has a count of ten or more. V and J are TRBV5-6 and TRBJ2-1; TRBD2 agrees at 9 bases. The J segment lost 9 bases and the V segment lost 3 bases, leaving 4 bases of the junction unmatched. There are 13 residues in the CDR3. CDR1 and CDR2 from the germline V gene are SGHDT and YYEEEE. For the CDR3, the DNA is TGTGCCAGCAGCTCAGGCGGGAGGGTTGAGCAGTTCTTC. This gives the protein CASSSGGRVEQFF.

This clonotype was found many times. The chain's CDR3 is CASSSGRRTEAFF. The DNA of the CDR3 is TGTGCCAGCAGCTCGGGCCGGCGGACTGAAGCTTTCTTT. The chain links TRBV7-2 to TRBJ1-1; D not resolved. The CDR3 has 13 amino acids. V was cut by 4 bases and J by 5 bases, with 11 bases left in between. The germline V gene has CDR1 SGHTA and CDR2 FQGNSA.

The chain uses TRBV20-1 and TRBJ1-1; D gene uncertain. The germline V gene has CDR1 DFQATT and CDR2 SNEGSKA (reference sequence). V was trimmed by 0 bases and J by 3 bases, leaving 8 bases between them. This CDR3 comprises 13 residues. CDR3 region: CSARDRVDTEAFF. CDR3 nucleotide sequence: TGCAGTGCTAGAGATCGAGTGGACACTGAAGCTTTCTTT.